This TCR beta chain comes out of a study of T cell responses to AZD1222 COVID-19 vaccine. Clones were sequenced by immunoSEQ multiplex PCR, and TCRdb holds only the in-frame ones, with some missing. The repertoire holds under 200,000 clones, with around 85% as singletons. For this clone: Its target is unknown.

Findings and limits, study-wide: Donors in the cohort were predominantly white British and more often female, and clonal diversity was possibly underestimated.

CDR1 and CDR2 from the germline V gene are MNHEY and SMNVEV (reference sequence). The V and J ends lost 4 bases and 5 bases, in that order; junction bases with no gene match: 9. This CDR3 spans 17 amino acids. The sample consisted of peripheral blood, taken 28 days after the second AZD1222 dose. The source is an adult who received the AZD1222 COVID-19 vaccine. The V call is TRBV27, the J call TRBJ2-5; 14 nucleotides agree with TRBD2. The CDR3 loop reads CASSYGTSGGFLETQYF. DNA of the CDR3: TGTGCCAGCAGTTACGGGACTAGCGGGGGTTTTCTTGAGACCCAGTACTTC.